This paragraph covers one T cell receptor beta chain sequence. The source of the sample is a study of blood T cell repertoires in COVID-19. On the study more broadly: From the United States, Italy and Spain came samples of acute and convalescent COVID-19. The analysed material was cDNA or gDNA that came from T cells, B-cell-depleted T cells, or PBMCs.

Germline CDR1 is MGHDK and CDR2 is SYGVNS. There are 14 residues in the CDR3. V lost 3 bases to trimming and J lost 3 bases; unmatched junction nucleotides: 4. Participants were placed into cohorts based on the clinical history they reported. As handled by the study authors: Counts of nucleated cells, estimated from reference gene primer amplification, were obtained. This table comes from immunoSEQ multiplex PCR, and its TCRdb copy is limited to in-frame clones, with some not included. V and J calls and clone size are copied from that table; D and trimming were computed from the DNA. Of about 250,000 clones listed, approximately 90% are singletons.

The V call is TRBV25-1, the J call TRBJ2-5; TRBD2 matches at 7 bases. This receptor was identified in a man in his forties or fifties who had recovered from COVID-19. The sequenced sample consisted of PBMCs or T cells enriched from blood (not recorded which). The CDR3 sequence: CASSEAGAEETQYF. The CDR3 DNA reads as TGTGCCAGCAGTGAGGCGGGAGCCGAAGAGACCCAGTACTTC.